The 10 T cell receptor beta chains listed next were all sequenced from one sample in a study of cytomegalovirus exposure and HLA in healthy donors. In the PCR, 60 Vbeta and 13 Jbeta primers were used. Only in-frame clones appear in the TCRdb table, and some are missing; sequencing was by immunoSEQ multiplex PCR. The profile shows about 170,000 clones, roughly 80% of them singletons. Sequencing used PBMCs. These receptors came from a female donor in good health and CMV-seronegative.

The J gene is TRBJ1-2, the V gene TRBV5-6; 8 bases fit TRBD1. In germline, CDR1 is SGHDT, CDR2 YYEEEE. The CDR3 covers 15 residues. V gave up 4 bases and J gave up 3 bases; unmatched junction bases: 8. CDR3 DNA sequence: TGTGCCAGCAGCACGGACAGGGTACTTGACTATGGCTACACCTTC. Translation gives CASSTDRVLDYGYTF. The variable domain in full, with the rest retrieved from reference TRBV5-6 and TRBJ1-2, is DAGVTQSPTHLIKTRGQQVTLRCSPKSGHDTVSWYQQALGQGPQFIFQYYEEEERQRGNFPDRFSGHQFPNYSSELNVNALLLGDSALYLCASSTDRVLDYGYTFGSGTRLTVV.

The J gene is TRBJ2-5, the V gene TRBV2; a possible D gene is TRBD2 (5 bases). This CDR3 comprises 15 residues. CDR1 is SNHLY and CDR2 is FYNNEI in the germline V gene. The V and J ends lost 4 bases and 2 bases respectively, with 14 bases between them. This chain's CDR3 is CASSGRRVTQETQYF. In nucleotides, the CDR3 is TGTGCCAGCAGTGGTCGGCGGGTGACTCAAGAGACCCAGTACTTC.

The chain joins TRBV27 to TRBJ2-7; D perhaps matches TRBD1 (5 bases). The CDR3 contains 14 residues. V was cut by 0 bases and J by 5 bases, with 11 bases left in between. Germline loops: CDR1 MNHEY, CDR2 SMNVEV (reference sequence). The CDR3 nucleotides read TGTGCCAGCAGTTTATCGAAGGACACCCACGAGCAGTACTTC. This gives the protein CASSLSKDTHEQYF.

This clone was seen a few times. The rearrangement uses TRBV7-9 and TRBJ1-2, with 7 bases lining up with TRBD1. V gave up 1 base and J gave up 3 bases; unmatched junction bases: 5. Germline lookup yields CDR1 SEHNR and CDR2 FQNEAQ (reference sequence). The CDR3 is made up of 15 amino acids. The CDR3 is CASSLDGQADYGYTF. DNA for the CDR3: TGTGCCAGCAGCTTAGACGGACAGGCCGACTATGGCTACACCTTC.

For the CDR3, the DNA is TGTGCCAGCTCAACAACAGGGGGCGCCTATGAAAAACTGTTTTTT. Protein sequence: CASSTTGGAYEKLFF. The chain couples TRBV18 to TRBJ1-4, with 9 bases fitting TRBD1. The V gene end was trimmed by 5 bases and the J gene end by 6 bases; junction bases not matched to a gene: 7. This CDR3 is built from 15 residues. The germline V gene encodes CDR1 KGHSH and CDR2 LQKENI. Supplemented by reference TRBV18 and TRBJ1-4, the full variable domain reads NAGVMQNPRHLVRRRGQEARLRCSPMKGHSHVYWYRQLPEEGLKFMVYLQKENIIDESGMPKERFSAEFPKEGPSILRIQQVVRGDSAAYFCASSTTGGAYEKLFFGSGTQLSVL.

J is TRBJ1-1 and V is TRBV7-2; 7 bases fit TRBD1. There are 15 residues in the CDR3. Losses at the gene ends were 1 base for V and 4 bases for J; bases not matched to a gene: 6. Germline lookup yields CDR1 SGHTA and CDR2 FQGNSA. CDR3 residues: CASSLEFSGGTEAFF. The CDR3 DNA sequence: TGTGCCAGCAGCTTAGAGTTCTCAGGGGGCACTGAAGCTTTCTTT. The full variable domain, with the rest looked up from reference TRBV7-2 and TRBJ1-1, is GAGVSQSPSNKVTEKGKDVELRCDPISGHTALYWYRQSLGQGLEFLIYFQGNSAPDKSGLPSDRFSAERTGGSVSTLTIQRTQQEDSAVYLCASSLEFSGGTEAFFGQGTRLTVV.

V is TRBV5-4 and J is TRBJ2-3; 7 positions match TRBD1. The germline gives CDR1 SGHNT, CDR2 YYREEE (reference sequence). V trimming: 3 bases; J trimming: 2 bases; junction bases outside the gene matches: 12. This CDR3 is 17 amino acids long. The CDR3 DNA reads as TGTGCCAGCAGCTCCCCGCGACAGGGAGTTACCACAGATACGCAGTATTTT. This gives the protein CASSSPRQGVTTDTQYF.

The chain joins TRBV30 to TRBJ1-2; TRBD1 is a possible D gene (5 bases). Germline V gene data show CDR1 as GTSNPN and CDR2 as SVGIG (reference sequence). The length of the CDR3 is 14 residues. Trimming cost V 4 bases and J 1 base, with 13 bases left between them. The CDR3: CAWKATEDNYGYTF. CDR3 in DNA: TGTGCCTGGAAAGCGACAGAAGATAACTATGGCTACACCTTC.

This clone was picked up one time. The chain links TRBV19 to TRBJ2-7; 12 bases align to TRBD2. Germline CDR1 reads LNHDA; CDR2 reads SQIVND (reference sequence). The ends lost 5 bases at V and 0 bases at J; junction bases unmatched: 8. The CDR3 has 17 amino acids. Here the CDR3 reads CASSLQTSGSSSYEQYF. The DNA for the CDR3 is TGTGCCAGTAGTCTACAGACTAGCGGGAGTTCCTCCTACGAGCAGTACTTC.

The genes are TRBV6-5 and TRBJ1-3; maybe TRBD1 (5 bases). The CDR3 runs to 14 residues. Germline assignment: CDR1 MNHEY and CDR2 SVGAGI. Trimming stripped 5 bases from V and 2 bases from J, with 10 bases between. The CDR3 region is CASSPGGTGNTIYF. The CDR3 DNA reads as TGTGCCAGCAGTCCGGGGGGGACTGGAAACACCATATATTTT.